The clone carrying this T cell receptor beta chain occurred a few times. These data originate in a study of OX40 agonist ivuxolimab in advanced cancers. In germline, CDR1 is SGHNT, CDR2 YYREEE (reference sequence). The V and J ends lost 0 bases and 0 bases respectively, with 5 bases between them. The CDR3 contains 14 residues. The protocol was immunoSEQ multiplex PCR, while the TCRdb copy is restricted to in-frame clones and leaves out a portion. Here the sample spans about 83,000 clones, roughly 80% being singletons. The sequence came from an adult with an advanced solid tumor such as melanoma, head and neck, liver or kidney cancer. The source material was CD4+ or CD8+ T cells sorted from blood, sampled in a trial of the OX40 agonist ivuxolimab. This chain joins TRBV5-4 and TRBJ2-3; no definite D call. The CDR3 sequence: CASSLGGSTDTQYF. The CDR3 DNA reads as TGTGCCAGCAGCTTGGGGGGTAGCACAGATACGCAGTATTTT.